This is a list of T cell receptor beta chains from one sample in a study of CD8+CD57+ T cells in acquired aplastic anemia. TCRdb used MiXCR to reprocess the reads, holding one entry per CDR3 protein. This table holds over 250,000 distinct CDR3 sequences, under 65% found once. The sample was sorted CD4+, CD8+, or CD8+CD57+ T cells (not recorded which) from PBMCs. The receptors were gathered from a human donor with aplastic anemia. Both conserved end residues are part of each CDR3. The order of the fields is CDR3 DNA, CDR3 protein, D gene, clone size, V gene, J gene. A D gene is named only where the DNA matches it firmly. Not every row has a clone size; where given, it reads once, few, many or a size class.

TGCAGCGTTGGCGCAGGGGGCGGTGGCACTGAAGCTTTCTTT	CSVGAGGGGTEAFF	TRBD1	few	TRBV29-1	TRBJ1-1
TGTGCCATCAGGCCCAGGACAGAAGGCACTGAAGCTTTCTTT	CAIRPRTEGTEAFF	.	.	TRBV10-3	TRBJ1-1
TGTGCCACCAGCAGCAGAGGGGGGGATAATTCACCCCTCCACTTT	CATSSRGGDNSPLHF	.	.	TRBV15	TRBJ1-6
TGTGCCACCAGCATACGGACATCCGACCAAGAGACCCAGTACTTC	CATSIRTSDQETQYF	.	few	TRBV15	TRBJ2-5
TGTGCCACCACTCAGGGGGCCGGTTACGAGCAGTACTTC	CATTQGAGYEQYF	TRBD1	.	TRBV10-3	TRBJ2-7
TGTGCCAGCAAACGGGAGGAGGACACCGGGGAGCTGTTTTTT	CASKREEDTGELFF	TRBD2	many	TRBV6-4	TRBJ2-2
TGTGCTAGTGGCACCGTGGGGGCGCCTAATTCACCCCTCCACTTT	CASGTVGAPNSPLHF	.	many	TRBV12-5	TRBJ1-6
TGTGCCAGCAGCTCAGACAGGGAGAGGGTCGAGGGGAACACTGAAGCTTTCTTT	CASSSDRERVEGNTEAFF	TRBD1	.	TRBV7-2	TRBJ1-1
TGTGCCAGCTCCGGAGGGGCAGGGGATCAGCCCCAGCATTTT	CASSGGAGDQPQHF	.	.	TRBV7-8	TRBJ1-5
TGCAGTGCTAGAGATCAGGGAGGGGCGGACACTGAAGCTTTCTTT	CSARDQGGADTEAFF	.	.	TRBV20-1	TRBJ1-1
TGTGCCAGCAGCTTGACCTCCTACGCTTTCTTT	CASSLTSYAFF	.	.	TRBV7-9	TRBJ1-1
TGTGACAGGATCTTAGTATACTACGAGCAGTACTTC	CDRILVYYEQYF	.	.	TRBV7-8	TRBJ2-7
TGTGCCATCAGGGACTCAGTGAACAATCAGCCCCAGCATTTT	CAIRDSVNNQPQHF	.	.	TRBV10-3	TRBJ1-5
TGTGCCACCAGTGAAGGGGAGGGGTACGAGCAGTACTTC	CATSEGEGYEQYF	TRBD2	.	TRBV24-1	TRBJ2-7
TGTGCCAGTAGTATCTTGGACAGTAGCAATCAGCCCCAGCATTTT	CASSILDSSNQPQHF	.	.	TRBV19	TRBJ1-5
TGCGCCAGCAGCTTGGACACAGGGGGCGGTGGCTACACCTTC	CASSLDTGGGGYTF	TRBD1	few	TRBV5-1	TRBJ1-2
TGTGCCAGCAGTGAGAAGGGCGGGAGAGGCACAGATACGCAGTATTTT	CASSEKGGRGTDTQYF	TRBD2	.	TRBV6-4	TRBJ2-3
TGTGCCAGCACCTTGGGGACAGTCTTTAATGAAAAACTGTTTTTT	CASTLGTVFNEKLFF	TRBD1	many	TRBV7-8	TRBJ1-4
TGCGCCAGCAGCCCCGTGGGACAGCATAATTCACCCCTCCACTTT	CASSPVGQHNSPLHF	TRBD1	many	TRBV4-1	TRBJ1-6
TGTGCCAGCAGCCCCAGGACAGGGAAGGGCTACACCTTC	CASSPRTGKGYTF	TRBD1	.	TRBV12-3/TRBV12-4	TRBJ1-2
TGTGCCACCAGTGACCGGACAGAGGGGACTACCGGGGAGCTGTACTTC	CATSDRTEGTTGELYF	.	.	TRBV24-1	TRBJ2-7
TGTGCCAGCACTGGGGGGAGCAATCAGCCCCAGCATTTT	CASTGGSNQPQHF	.	.	TRBV7-8	TRBJ1-5
TGTGCCAGCAGTGGAGTAGCAGGCAACTATGGCTACACCTTC	CASSGVAGNYGYTF	.	.	TRBV2	TRBJ1-2
TGCGCCAGCATCGATCGGCTGGATCCAGATACGCAGTATTTT	CASIDRLDPDTQYF	.	.	TRBV5-1	TRBJ2-3
TGTGCCAGCAGTGAAGTAGCGGGGTCAGATACGCAGTATTTT	CASSEVAGSDTQYF	TRBD2	.	TRBV6-5	TRBJ2-3
TGTGCCAGCAGTGAAGCCAGGATCCCCTACGAGCAGTACTTC	CASSEARIPYEQYF	.	.	TRBV2	TRBJ2-7
TGCGCCAGCAGCGGACAGGGGAGCACCGGGGAGCTGTTTTTT	CASSGQGSTGELFF	TRBD1	once	TRBV5-1	TRBJ2-2
TGTGCCAGTAGTGAGACAGGTAACACAGATACGCAGTATTTT	CASSETGNTDTQYF	.	many	TRBV19	TRBJ2-3
TGCGCCAGCAGCTTTGGACTAGCGGGGAATTACGAGCAGTACTTC	CASSFGLAGNYEQYF	TRBD2	.	TRBV5-1	TRBJ2-7
TGCAGTGCTAGAGATTTTCGGACAGGGAATACATACGAGCAGTACTTC	CSARDFRTGNTYEQYF	TRBD1	.	TRBV20-1	TRBJ2-7
TGTGCCAGCAGCTTCACAGGGGGCGGTGGCTATGGCTACACCTTC	CASSFTGGGGYGYTF	TRBD1	.	TRBV7-2	TRBJ1-2
TGTGCCAGCAGCCCAGCATTGACCCAGTACTTC	CASSPALTQYF	.	.	TRBV14	TRBJ2-5
TGTGCCAGCAGCCCGACCGCCGGGGAGCTGTTTTTT	CASSPTAGELFF	.	few	TRBV7-2	TRBJ2-2
TGTGCCAGCAGCCAAGAATACAGGAACTCCTACGAGCAGTACTTC	CASSQEYRNSYEQYF	.	many	TRBV3-1	TRBJ2-7
TGCGCCAGCAGCTTTTCGATCGGGGTGGCCGGCTTTACAGGGGGACGTACTGAAGCTTTCTTT	CASSFSIGVAGFTGGRTEAFF	TRBD1	.	TRBV5-1	TRBJ1-1
TGTGCCATCCGGGGGAGCGACGAGCAGTACTTC	CAIRGSDEQYF	.	few	TRBV10-3	TRBJ2-7
TGTGCCACCAGTGATTTCACAGGGTACGAGCAGTACTTC	CATSDFTGYEQYF	.	.	TRBV24-1	TRBJ2-7
TGCAGTGCTAGAGATCGAGCAGGCTATAATTCACCCCTCCACTTT	CSARDRAGYNSPLHF	.	.	TRBV20-1	TRBJ1-6
TGTGCCAGCAGCTTAACAACAGGGAATCAGCCCCAGCATTTT	CASSLTTGNQPQHF	.	many	TRBV7-8	TRBJ1-5
TGTGCCAGCAGTACTAGCGGGGCAGATACGCAGTATTTT	CASSTSGADTQYF	TRBD2	.	TRBV2	TRBJ2-3
TGTGCCACCAGCGATGGGGTTTGGGGCTACATCTTC	CATSDGVWGYIF	.	.	TRBV15	TRBJ1-2